This T cell receptor (beta chain) came from a study of shared clonotypes between healthy human individuals. Every donor, a Caucasian adult, lived in Nashville, Tennessee. The unsorted samples took tens of millions of PBMCs to get genomic DNA. Genomic DNA of each subset was evenly split across several immunoSEQ plates. In the original analysis: From ImmunoSEQ came sequences covering only the junction and carrying no quality scores, so filtering differed. Here immunoSEQ multiplex PCR was the method, and the copy in TCRdb shows in-frame clones only, minus some. That table supplies the V and J calls and clone size; D and trimming were determined from the DNA. The sample shows 450,000 to 500,000 clones, about 78% of them seen only once. Material for sequencing was PBMCs. The receptor comes from a woman aged 40 to 50 in good health. Some clones in this sample may be carry-over from other donors' samples.

The CDR3 sequence: CASSPFTGPTNEKLFF. The CDR3 nucleotides read TGTGCCAGCTCACCGTTTACGGGACCAACTAATGAAAAACTGTTTTTT. This chain connects TRBV18 to TRBJ1-4, with D possibly matching TRBD1 (5 bases). Looked up from germline, CDR1 is KGHSH and CDR2 is LQKENI. The V and J ends lost 3 bases and 0 bases respectively, with 11 bases between them. There are 16 residues in the CDR3.